This TCR beta chain was profiled in a study of shared clonotypes between healthy human individuals. Germline V gene data show CDR1 as ENHRY and CDR2 as SYGVKD. The CDR3 totals 13 residues. V dropped 2 bases and J dropped 3; count of bases not matched to a gene: 0. Using immunoSEQ multiplex PCR, the repertoire was profiled, and TCRdb retains in-frame clones only, with some absent. The table includes about 770,000 clones, about two thirds detected once. This clone was detected a few times. Source material: memory CD4+ T cells sorted from blood. The subset here: CD45RA-negative fraction. This chain links TRBV10-3 with TRBJ2-7; TRBD2 matches 8 bases. The receptor was isolated from a woman in her twenties or thirties in good health. CDR3 coding DNA: TGTGCCATCAGTGAGGGGACTAGCTACGAGCAGTACTTC. Amino acids: CAISEGTSYEQYF.